The 24 T cell receptor beta chains below all came from one sample that was sequenced in a study of blood T cell repertoires in COVID-19. Measured with immunoSEQ multiplex PCR; TCRdb has only the in-frame clones, and not every one. The table has approximately 300,000 clones, about 92% seen once. The sample was PBMCs or T cells enriched from blood (not recorded which). These receptor sequences come from a man in his 60s who had recovered from COVID-19.

The chain uses TRBV14 and TRBJ1-2; D remains unclear. The CDR3 runs 12 residues. Trimming cost V 4 bases and J 14 bases, with 17 bases left between them. CDR1 and CDR2 from the germline V gene are SGHDN and FVKESK. The CDR3 DNA reads TGTGCCAGCAGCCGATACTCCGGGATCGCGACCTTC. Translation gives CASSRYSGIATF.

J is TRBJ2-2 and V is TRBV10-3; 11 positions match TRBD2. This CDR3 has 14 amino acids. Germline loops: CDR1 ENHRY, CDR2 SYGVKD. Germline trimming cut 10 bases from V and 4 bases from J; bases unmatched to any gene: 5. Here the CDR3 reads CASRLAGSTGELFF. In DNA form, the CDR3 reads TGTGCCAGCCGACTAGCGGGAAGCACCGGGGAGCTGTTTTTT.

J is TRBJ1-2 and V is TRBV5-4; 10 bases match TRBD1. In germline, CDR1 is SGHNT, CDR2 YYREEE (reference sequence). The J segment lost 8 bases and the V segment lost 3 bases, leaving 10 bases of the junction unmatched. CDR3 length equals 15 residues. The CDR3 loop is CASSSIGTGARGYTF. For the CDR3, the DNA is TGTGCCAGCAGCTCAATTGGGACAGGGGCGAGGGGCTACACCTTC.

The chain recombines TRBV3-1 (or the pseudogene TRBV3-2) with TRBJ1-2; D not certain. The CDR3 runs to 12 residues. Trimming shortened V by 1 base and J by 8 bases, and 8 bases separated the two germline ends. Germline V lookup: CDR1 LGHDT, CDR2 YNNKEL (reference sequence). CDR3 DNA: TGTGCCAGCAGCCAAGGGCAATGGGGCTACACCTTC. Translation gives CASSQGQWGYTF.

The rearrangement joins TRBV6-5 to TRBJ2-7; TRBD2 matches 9 bases. The germline CDR1 and CDR2 sequences are MNHEY and SVGAGI. The V segment lost 8 bases and the J segment 6 bases; nucleotides outside the gene matches: 11. This CDR3 is 14 amino acids long. DNA of the CDR3: TGTGCCAGCCCCCGTCTAGCGGGGTCGAGCGAGCAGTACTTC. It translates to CASPRLAGSSEQYF.

This chain links TRBV6-2 or TRBV6-3 with TRBJ1-6, with TRBD1 matching 9 bases. CDR1 and CDR2 (germline): MNHEY, SVGEGT. This CDR3 comprises 15 residues. The J segment lost 9 bases and the V segment lost 6 bases, leaving 9 bases of the junction unmatched. CDR3 in DNA: TGTGCCAGCAGCAACCGGGACAGGGCTACTTCACCCCTCCACTTT. Amino acid sequence: CASSNRDRATSPLHF.

The chain joins TRBV29-1 to TRBJ1-2; D is ambiguous. The CDR3 contains 13 residues. Germline CDR1 is SQVTM and CDR2 is ANQGSEA. The V gene lost 3 bases and the J gene lost 2 bases, with 10 bases spanning the gap. The CDR3 DNA follows: TGCAGCGTTGAGTCCCGAGAAAACTATGGCTACACCTTC. Protein product: CSVESRENYGYTF. Full variable domain (missing parts from reference TRBV29-1 and TRBJ1-2): SAVISQKPSRDICQRGTSLTIQCQVDSQVTMMFWYRQQPGQSLTLIATANQGSEATYESGFVIDKFPISRPNLTFSTLTVSNMSPEDSSIYLCSVESRENYGYTFGSGTRLTVV.

The chain employs TRBV5-1 and TRBJ2-5; D is uncertain. V lost 0 bases, J lost 5 bases, and 11 bases lay in between. In germline, CDR1 is SGHRS, CDR2 YFSETQ. The CDR3 loop spans 14 amino acids. CDR3 residues: CASSLAPGLETQYF. In DNA, the CDR3 is TGCGCCAGCAGCTTGGCCCCCGGGTTGGAGACCCAGTACTTC.

The rearrangement links TRBV2 to TRBJ1-4, with 7 bases fitting TRBD1. Germline CDR1 reads SNHLY; CDR2 reads FYNNEI. V was clipped by 6 bases and J by 5 bases; unmatched bases: 6. CDR3 length: 14 residues. CDR3 DNA: TGTGCCAGCAGGCCGACAGGGAGAAATGAAAAACTGTTTTTT. This sequence encodes CASRPTGRNEKLFF.

This chain uses TRBV4-1 with TRBJ2-1; TRBD2 aligns across 8 bases. The CDR3 totals 16 residues. Germline CDR1 is MGHRA and CDR2 is YSYEKL. The J segment lost 0 bases and the V segment lost 8 bases, leaving 9 bases of the junction unmatched. CDR3 DNA sequence: TGCGCCAGCGAATTAAGGGGGACTAGCTCCTACAATGAGCAGTTCTTC. The encoded protein is CASELRGTSSYNEQFF.

This clone turned up a few times. CDR3: CASSNTLRGTGIRGPTNEKLFF. The DNA for the CDR3 is TGTGCCAGCAGCAATACGTTACGAGGGACAGGGATTAGGGGGCCAACTAATGAAAAACTGTTTTTT. V usage is TRBV21-1 and J usage is TRBJ1-4; the D segment call TRBD1 is taken from the table without a DNA check. TRBV21-1 is given as a pseudogene. The CDR3 is made up of 22 amino acids.

The rearrangement uses TRBV5-1 and TRBJ1-2; 8 bases are a match to TRBD1. Germline CDR1 reads SGHRS; CDR2 reads YFSETQ. V lost 4 bases and J lost 6; bases outside the gene matches: 5. The CDR3 is 13 amino acids. CDR3 protein: CASSVQGADGYTF. CDR3 in DNA: TGCGCCAGCAGCGTCCAGGGGGCGGATGGCTACACCTTC.

The chain is built from TRBV7-2 and TRBJ1-1; TRBD1 aligns across 7 bases. Germline assignment: CDR1 SGHTA and CDR2 FQGNSA. Trimming cost V 2 bases and J 6 bases; bases outside gene matches: 6. The length of the CDR3 is 14 residues. This CDR3 reads CASSLRTGVPEAFF. The CDR3 coding sequence is TGTGCCAGCAGCTTACGAACAGGGGTTCCTGAAGCTTTCTTT.

This rearrangement joins TRBV4-1 to TRBJ1-6, with TRBD1 matching 9 bases. Germline CDR1 MGHRA, CDR2 YSYEKL. J gave up 8 bases and V 1 base, and 3 bases lay outside the gene matches. The CDR3 covers 15 residues. The CDR3 reads CASSQGDREYSPLHF. The CDR3 DNA reads TGCGCCAGCAGCCAAGGGGACAGGGAATATTCACCCCTCCACTTT.

The chain couples TRBV5-6 to TRBJ1-1; a weak D match, TRBD1 (5 bases). The CDR3 is made up of 16 amino acids. V was trimmed by 0 bases and J by 5 bases, leaving 17 bases between them. Germline assignment: CDR1 SGHDT and CDR2 YYEEEE. The CDR3 sequence is CASSLDRRGARTEAFF. CDR3 bases: TGTGCCAGCAGCTTGGACAGGCGGGGCGCGAGGACTGAAGCTTTCTTT.

The chain joins TRBV7-9 to TRBJ1-4; TRBD1 matches at 10 bases. The CDR3 consists of 15 residues. After removal of 4 bases from V and 8 bases from J, the junction contained 7 bases not matched to a gene. Per germline, CDR1 SEHNR and CDR2 FQNEAQ (reference sequence). This CDR3 is CASSSWTGGEEKLFF. The CDR3 nucleotides are TGTGCCAGCAGCTCGTGGACAGGGGGTGAAGAAAAACTGTTTTTT. The whole variable domain, filled in from reference TRBV7-9 and TRBJ1-4, reads DTGVSQNPRHKITKRGQNVTFRCDPISEHNRLYWYRQTLGQGPEFLTYFQNEAQLEKSRLLSDRFSAERPKGSFSTLEIQRTEQGDSAMYLCASSSWTGGEEKLFFGSGTQLSVL.

The chain links TRBV7-9 to TRBJ2-2; 9 bases align to TRBD2. Germline V gene lookup returns CDR1 SEHNR and CDR2 FQNEAQ (reference sequence). The CDR3 is 17 amino acids. With 4 bases clipped from V and 4 bases from J, the junction kept 10 bases outside the gene matches. The CDR3 DNA reads TGTGCCAGCAGCTCAACGCGCGGGGGGGGAACCACCGGGGAGCTGTTTTTT. Translation gives CASSSTRGGGTTGELFF.

The V and J genes are TRBV7-6 and TRBJ2-1; D is perhaps TRBD2 (5 bases). The CDR3 runs 15 residues. Germline V gene sequence: CDR1 SGHVS, CDR2 FNYEAQ. Between the trimmed V and J ends, which lost 0 bases and 8 bases, there was a span of 14 bases. This CDR3 is CASSLAPTRKDEQFF. DNA for the CDR3: TGTGCCAGCAGCTTAGCCCCAACTAGAAAAGATGAGCAGTTCTTC. The complete variable domain, with remaining parts taken from reference TRBV7-6 and TRBJ2-1, reads GAGVSQSPRYKVTKRGQDVALRCDPISGHVSLYWYRQALGQGPEFLTYFNYEAQQDKSGLPNDRFSAERPEGSISTLTIQRTEQRDSAMYRCASSLAPTRKDEQFFGPGTRLTVL.

The chain couples TRBV7-9 to TRBJ2-2, with D possibly being TRBD2 (7 bases). The germline V gene has CDR1 SEHNR and CDR2 FQNEAQ (reference sequence). CDR3 length: 16 amino acids. Trimming shortened V by 1 base and J by 2 bases, and 11 bases separated the two germline ends. In nucleotides, the CDR3 is TGTGCCAGCAGCTTAGACGGGGGGCGCAACACCGGGGAGCTGTTTTTT. It encodes CASSLDGGRNTGELFF.

The chain carries TRBV6-6 and TRBJ1-2; 7 bases match TRBD1. The CDR3 has 14 amino acids. With V trimmed by 4 bases and J by 1 base, 3 bases remained unmatched. Germline assignment: CDR1 MNHNY and CDR2 SVGAGI (reference sequence). DNA for the CDR3: TGTGCCAGCAGTTCCGACAGGGTTAACTATGGCTACACCTTC. It encodes CASSSDRVNYGYTF.

The chain uses TRBV7-8 and TRBJ2-1; the D gene could be TRBD1 or TRBD2 (5 bases each). The CDR3 totals 16 residues. Germline V gene data show CDR1 as SGHVS and CDR2 as FQNEAQ. Deletions cut 5 bases from V and 6 bases from J, with 20 bases between. The CDR3 loop reads CASSRDAGGGGNEQFF. The CDR3 DNA sequence: TGTGCCAGCAGCCGGGACGCAGGCGGAGGAGGCAATGAGCAGTTCTTC.

The chain recombines TRBV5-5 with TRBJ2-7; 14 positions agree with TRBD2. V gave up 9 bases and J gave up 0 bases; unmatched junction bases: 14. This CDR3 contains 18 residues. Germline V gene lookup returns CDR1 SGHKS and CDR2 YYEKEE (reference sequence). This CDR3 reads CATDDTGTSGSSSYEQYF. In DNA, the CDR3 is TGTGCCACGGACGACACCGGGACTAGCGGGAGCAGCTCCTACGAGCAGTACTTC.

The rearrangement links TRBV30 to TRBJ1-1, with 7 bases aligning to TRBD1. This CDR3 has 15 residues. J lost 0 bases, V lost 4 bases, and 8 bases had no gene match. From germline, CDR1 is GTSNPN and CDR2 SVGIG (reference sequence). The CDR3 sequence: CAWNEGRGMNTEAFF. For the CDR3, the DNA is TGTGCCTGGAATGAAGGCAGGGGGATGAACACTGAAGCTTTCTTT. Based on the CDR3 plus reference TRBV30 and TRBJ1-1, the full variable domain is SQTIHQWPATLVQPVGSPLSLECTVEGTSNPNLYWYRQAAGRGLQLLFYSVGIGQISSEVPQNLSASRPQDRQFILSSKKLLLSDSGFYLCAWNEGRGMNTEAFFGQGTRLTVV.

The V gene is TRBV7-8, the J gene TRBJ1-3; no firm D call. The CDR3 has 14 residues. V was trimmed by 0 bases and J by 8 bases, leaving 11 bases between them. Germline V gives CDR1 SGHVS, CDR2 FQNEAQ. DNA of the CDR3: TGTGCCAGCAGCTTAGCGCAGGTTGGCCACACCATATATTTT. Translating it yields CASSLAQVGHTIYF.